Listed here are 24 T cell receptor delta chains from one sample, sequenced in a study of gammadelta T cells in human blood. TCRdb redid clone calling on the RT-PCR reads using CATT. The sample carries around 840 delta-chain clones, 11% to 15% recorded once. Sequenced material: non-Vgamma9Vdelta2 gamma-delta T cells from fetal blood. The receptors were sampled from a human fetus.

Regarding this clone: This may stem from a read error, because a much larger clone lies one nucleotide away. Other DNA variants within this sample encode the same CDR3. The V gene is TRDV1, the J gene TRDJ1, with 10 nucleotides matching TRDD3. The CDR3 has 21 amino acids. Germline values: CDR1 TSWWSYY, CDR2 QGS. The CDR3 is CALGELFLPDSTGGYTDKLIF. The CDR3 nucleotides read TGTGCTCTTGGTGAACTGTTCCTACCAGATTCTACTGGGGGATACACCGATAAACTCATCTTT.

This clone occurred a few times. The genes are TRDV2 and TRDJ3, with 9 bases that match TRDD3. J lost 0 bases, V lost 0 bases, and 23 bases had no gene match. The CDR3 contains 25 residues. Looked up from germline, CDR1 is GEAIGNYY and CDR2 is EKD. The DNA for the CDR3 is TGTGCCTGTGACACCGCCCCGGCTGGGCTCGTACTGGGGGAAGAGAGCTCCTGGGACACCCGACAGATGTTTTTC. This encodes CACDTAPAGLVLGEESSWDTRQMFF.

The V gene was left uncalled, and the J gene is TRDJ1; the table's D call TRDD3 went unverified against the DNA. The CDR3 covers 17 residues. The CDR3 region has the DNA TGTGCCTGTGACACGCTAGTACTGGGGGATATGACCGATAAACTCATCTTT. It encodes CACDTLVLGDMTDKLIF.

This clone was counted between two and nine times. The rearrangement joins TRDV1 to TRDJ1, with 7 bases matching TRDD3. Germline V gene data show CDR1 as TSWWSYY and CDR2 as QGS. The ends lost 0 bases at V and 1 base at J; junction bases unmatched: 26. This CDR3 spans 23 amino acids. CDR3 DNA: TGTGCTCTTGGGGAACTAGTGGGCTCTTCCCCCCGATGGGGGACGTGTGTCACCGATAAACTCATCTTT. It translates to CALGELVGSSPRWGTCVTDKLIF.

Concerning this clone itself: This may be a read error: a much more frequent sequence differs by one nucleotide. The chain uses TRDV2 and TRDJ3; 8 bases are shared with TRDD3. Here the J gene came from matching the DNA to germline, since TCRdb omits it. In germline, CDR1 is GEAIGNYY, CDR2 EKD. The CDR3 has 17 residues. The CDR3 is CAWDTVGGYWDTRQMFF. Here the CDR3 DNA reads TGTGCCTGGGACACCGTCGGGGGATACTGGGACACCCGACAGATGTTTTTC.

By frequency in the sample, this clone is medium-sized (0.01 to 0.1%). The chain has TRDV2 and TRDJ1, with a possible D match to TRDD3 (5 bases). The CDR3 is 13 amino acids. Germline V gene data show CDR1 as GEAIGNYY and CDR2 as EKD. V dropped 0 bases and J dropped 7 bases, with 11 bases sitting between them. Here the CDR3 DNA reads TGTGCCTGTGACACCGAAGGGGAAAGTAAACTCATCTTT. Its protein product is CACDTEGESKLIF.

This clone is termed large. In the same sample, other DNA sequences code for this CDR3. This sequence joins TRDV2 and TRDJ2, with 7 positions matching TRDD3. This CDR3 region has 14 residues. Germline V CDR1 and CDR2: GEAIGNYY, EKD. Germline trimming cut 1 base from V and 2 bases from J; bases unmatched to any gene: 0. CDR3 nucleotide sequence: TGTGCCTGTGACACGGGATACTTGACAGCACAACTCTTCTTT. It yields the protein CACDTGYLTAQLFF.

In this sample, this clone turned up a few times. No V gene call was produced; the J gene was TRDJ2. This CDR3 has 18 residues. CDR3 residues: CAFEREACGSALTAQLFF. The CDR3 nucleotides are TGTGCCTTTGAGAGGGAGGCCTGTGGTAGTGCTTTGACAGCACAACTCTTCTTT.

In its sample, this clone was seen a few times. This may be a read error: a much more frequent sequence differs by one nucleotide. The chain couples TRDV2 to TRDJ3; 11 bases agree with TRDD3. In germline, CDR1 is GEAIGNYY, CDR2 EKD. This CDR3 has 20 amino acids. V dropped 0 bases and J dropped 0; count of bases not matched to a gene: 6. The CDR3 bases are TGTGCCTGTGACACCGTACTGGGGGATAAGAGCTCCTGGGACACCCGACAGATGTTTTTC. The encoded protein is CACDTVLGDKSSWDTRQMFF.

This clone has more than one count but fewer than ten. This sequence joins TRDV2 and TRDJ1; 10 bases fit TRDD3. TCRdb offers no J gene call, so here the DNA was matched to germline to obtain one. V dropped 3 bases and J dropped 0; count of bases not matched to a gene: 6. The CDR3 is made up of 16 amino acids. Germline assignment: CDR1 GEAIGNYY and CDR2 EKD. CDR3 loop: CACDRRGDTNTDKLIF. For the CDR3, the DNA is TGTGCCTGTGACCGGAGGGGGGATACGAACACCGATAAACTCATCTTT.

This clone is large by share. V gene TRDV2 combines with J gene TRDJ3; 13 bases align to TRDD3. CDR1 is GEAIGNYY and CDR2 is EKD in the germline V gene. The CDR3 consists of 17 residues. V shed 4 bases, J shed 2 bases, and the junction held 1 base outside the gene matches. The CDR3 region is CACDTGGYAWDTRQMFF. CDR3 sequence (DNA): TGTGCCTGTGATACTGGGGGATACGCCTGGGACACCCGACAGATGTTTTTC.

This clone rates as large (0.1 to 1%). This chain links TRDV2 with TRDJ3; 7 bases map to TRDD3. The CDR3 length is 16 residues. Germline V gene lookup returns CDR1 GEAIGNYY and CDR2 EKD. After removal of 0 bases from V and 10 bases from J, the junction contained 8 bases not matched to a gene. CDR3 in DNA: TGTGCCTGTGACACCTCGACTGGGGACGATACCCGACAGATGTTTTTC. It codes for CACDTSTGDDTRQMFF.

This clone is labeled medium-sized (0.01 to 0.1%). The V and J genes are TRDV3 and TRDJ2, with TRDD3 matching 11 bases. Germline CDR1 is TVYSNPD and CDR2 is GDNSRS (reference sequence). Trimming at V came to 2 bases and at J to 0 bases, leaving 5 bases not matched to a gene. The CDR3 runs to 16 residues. The DNA for the CDR3 is TGTGCCTTTCCCGTACTGGGGGATACTTTGACAGCACAACTCTTCTTT. Translation gives CAFPVLGDTLTAQLFF.

By share, this clone ranks as large. The genes are TRDV1 and TRDJ1, with D tentatively TRDD2 (8 bases). From germline, CDR1 is TSWWSYY and CDR2 QGS. The CDR3 has 21 residues. Trimming cost V 0 bases and J 7 bases, with 33 bases left between them. The CDR3 loop reads CALGELLPTRDPEGDQPKLIF. Here the CDR3 DNA reads TGTGCTCTTGGGGAACTACTTCCTACAAGAGACCCTGAGGGGGATCAGCCTAAACTCATCTTT.

Concerning this clone: A far larger clone differs by one base, so this is likely a read error. The identical CDR3 is also encoded by other nucleotide sequences in the sample. The V and J genes are TRDV2 and TRDJ2, with a tentative D call TRDD3 (6 bases). The J gene, left out of TCRdb, was set here by checking the DNA against germline. Germline CDR1 and CDR2: GEAIGNYY and EKD. Trimming removed 1 base at V and 4 bases at J, with 24 bases between. This CDR3 has 19 residues. The CDR3 nucleotides are TGTGCCTGTGACACGAGTCGGAAACTGGGAGATAAAGCGACAGCACAACTCTTCTTT. Its protein is CACDTSRKLGDKATAQLFF.

This clone is deemed large. The chain couples TRDV2 to TRDJ3; 13 bases agree with TRDD3. From germline, CDR1 is GEAIGNYY and CDR2 EKD. V lost 0 bases, J lost 0 bases, and 4 bases stayed unmatched. CDR3 length: 20 amino acids. The CDR3 region has the DNA TGTGCCTGTGACACCGTACTGGGGGATACGAGCTCCTGGGACACCCGACAGATGTTTTTC. Translating it yields CACDTVLGDTSSWDTRQMFF.

The rearrangement joins TRDV2 to TRDJ3, with 7 bases that match TRDD3. The J gene is absent in TCRdb and was assigned here via DNA matching to germline. The CDR3 extends over 20 amino acids. Unmatched junction bases numbered 10, after V lost 0 bases and J lost 0 bases. Germline-derived CDR1 and CDR2 are GEAIGNYY and EKD. In DNA form, the CDR3 reads TGTGCCTGTGACACCGTATCTCTGGGGGGAGGCTCCTGGGACACCCGACAGATGTTTTTC. This gives the protein CACDTVSLGGGSWDTRQMFF.

Notes on this clone: Possible read error: a much larger clone is one base away. This chain joins TRDV1 and TRDJ1; 13 bases match TRDD3. V lost 2 bases to trimming and J lost 10 bases; unmatched junction nucleotides: 13. Germline V gene data show CDR1 as TSWWSYY and CDR2 as QGS. CDR3 length: 17 amino acids. The CDR3 DNA is TGTGCTCTTGGGGAAAAATCCTACTGGGGGATACGGGGTATACTCATCTTT. As protein: CALGEKSYWGIRGILIF.

This clone ranks as large (0.1 to 1%). V gene TRDV3 combines with J gene TRDJ1; 7 nucleotides match TRDD3. CDR3 size: 15 residues. The V gene's germline CDR1 is TVYSNPD and CDR2 GDNSRS (reference sequence). V trimming: 1 base; J trimming: 5 bases; junction bases outside the gene matches: 13. The CDR3 DNA reads as TGTGCCTTTACTACACCGCGGGATACTTCGGATAAACTCATCTTT. Its translation: CAFTTPRDTSDKLIF.

This chain joins TRDV2 and TRDJ1; no reliable D call. No J segment appears in TCRdb, so it was assigned here by matching the sequence to germline. Germline V lookup: CDR1 GEAIGNYY, CDR2 EKD. The CDR3 extends over 9 amino acids. In DNA form, the CDR3 reads TGTGCACGAACCGATAAACTCATCTTT. Residues: CARTDKLIF.

This clone was detected a few times. A read error is the likely source, as a far larger clone sits one nucleotide away. The chain joins TRDV3 to TRDJ1; D might be TRDD3 (6 bases). The CDR3 has 17 residues. Germline lookup yields CDR1 TVYSNPD and CDR2 GDNSRS (reference sequence). Trimming took 2 bases from V and 0 from J, leaving 22 bases between them. The CDR3 region has the DNA TGTGCCTTTGGGATTTGCCTCCGGGGATTCCACACCGATAAACTCATCTTT. This codes for CAFGICLRGFHTDKLIF.

This clone was observed a handful of times. The J gene was reported as TRDJ1; the V gene went uncalled; the D call TRDD3 from the table was never checked on the DNA. This CDR3 is 17 amino acids long. The CDR3 protein is CALSEFLLGESTDKLIF. The CDR3, as DNA: TGTGCTCTGAGTGAGTTCCTACTGGGGGAGTCCACCGATAAACTCATCTTT.

Notes on this clone: Only one base separates this from a far larger clonotype, so it likely reflects a read error. The V gene was identified as TRDV2, while no J gene was called; the table's TRDD3 call for D was not verified on the DNA. The CDR3 covers 14 residues. CDR1 and CDR2 (germline): GEAIGNYY, EKD. DNA of the CDR3: TGTGCCTGTGACACGGGGGATAGCACCGATAATCTCATCTTT. It is translated as CACDTGDSTDNLIF.

Only a few counts were recorded for this clone. Given a much more abundant clone one base away, this may be a read error. This chain connects TRAV38-2/DV8 to TRDJ2; 10 bases fit TRDD3. This CDR3 region has 14 residues. Per germline, CDR1 TSESDYY and CDR2 QEAYKQQN. Written as DNA, the CDR3 is TGTGCTTATAGGTACTGGGGGATGACAACACAACTCTTCTTT. Its protein product is CAYRYWGMTTQLFF.